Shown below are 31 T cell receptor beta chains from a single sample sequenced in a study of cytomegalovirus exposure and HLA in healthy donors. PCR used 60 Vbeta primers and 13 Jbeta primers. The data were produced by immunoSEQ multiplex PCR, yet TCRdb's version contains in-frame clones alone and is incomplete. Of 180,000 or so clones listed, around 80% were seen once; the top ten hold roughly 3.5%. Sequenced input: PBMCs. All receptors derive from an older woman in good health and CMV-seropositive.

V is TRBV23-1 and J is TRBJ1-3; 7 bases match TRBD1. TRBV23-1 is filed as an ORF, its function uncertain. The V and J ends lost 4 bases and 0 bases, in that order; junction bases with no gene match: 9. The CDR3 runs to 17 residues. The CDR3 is CASSRILSGGSGNTIYF. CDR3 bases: TGCGCCAGCAGTCGGATCCTTTCAGGGGGCTCTGGAAACACCATATATTTT.

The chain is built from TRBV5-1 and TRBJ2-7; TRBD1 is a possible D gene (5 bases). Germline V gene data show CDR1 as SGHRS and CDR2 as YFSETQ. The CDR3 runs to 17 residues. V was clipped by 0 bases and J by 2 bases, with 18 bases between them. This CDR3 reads CASSLARAKQATYEQYF. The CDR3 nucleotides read TGCGCCAGCAGCTTGGCCCGGGCCAAACAGGCAACCTACGAGCAGTACTTC.

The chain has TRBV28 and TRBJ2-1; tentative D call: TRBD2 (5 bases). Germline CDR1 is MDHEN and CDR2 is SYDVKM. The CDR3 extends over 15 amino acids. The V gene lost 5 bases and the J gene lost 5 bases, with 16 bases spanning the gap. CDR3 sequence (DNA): TGTGCCAGCAGTACGGACCCGCGGGTGAACAATGAGCAGTTCTTC. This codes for CASSTDPRVNNEQFF. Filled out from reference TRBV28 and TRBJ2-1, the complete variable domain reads DVKVTQSSRYLVKRTGEKVFLECVQDMDHENMFWYRQDPGLGLRLIYFSYDVKMKEKGDIPEGYSVSREKKERFSLILESASTNQTSMYLCASSTDPRVNNEQFFGPGTRLTVL.

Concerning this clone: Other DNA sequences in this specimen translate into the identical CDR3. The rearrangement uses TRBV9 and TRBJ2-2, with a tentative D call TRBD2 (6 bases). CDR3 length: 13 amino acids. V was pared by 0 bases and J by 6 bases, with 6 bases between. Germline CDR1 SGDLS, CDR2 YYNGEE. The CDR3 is CASSVGGAGELFF. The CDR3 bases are TGTGCCAGCAGCGTAGGGGGGGCCGGGGAGCTGTTTTTT.

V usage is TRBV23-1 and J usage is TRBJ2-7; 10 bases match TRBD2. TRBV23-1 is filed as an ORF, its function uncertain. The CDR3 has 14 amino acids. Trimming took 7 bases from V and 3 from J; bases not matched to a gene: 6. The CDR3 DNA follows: TGCGCCAGCACCCCTCCTAGCGGGAGCTACGAGCAGTACTTC. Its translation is CASTPPSGSYEQYF.

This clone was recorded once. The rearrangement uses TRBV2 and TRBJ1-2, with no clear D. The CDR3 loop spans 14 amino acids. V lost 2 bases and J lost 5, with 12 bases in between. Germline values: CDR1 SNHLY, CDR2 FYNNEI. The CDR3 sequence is CASSERSGLYGYTF. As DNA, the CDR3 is TGTGCCAGCAGTGAACGGTCGGGGTTATATGGCTACACCTTC.

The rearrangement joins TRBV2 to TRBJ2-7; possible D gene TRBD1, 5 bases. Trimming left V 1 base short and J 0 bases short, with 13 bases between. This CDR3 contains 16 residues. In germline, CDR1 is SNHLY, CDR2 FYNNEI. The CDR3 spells CASSEVTETLSYEQYF. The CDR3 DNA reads TGTGCCAGCAGTGAAGTGACAGAGACCCTCTCCTACGAGCAGTACTTC.

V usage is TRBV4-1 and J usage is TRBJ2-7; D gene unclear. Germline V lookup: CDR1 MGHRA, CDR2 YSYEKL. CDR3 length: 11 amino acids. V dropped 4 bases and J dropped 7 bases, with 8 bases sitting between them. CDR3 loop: CASSRPMEQYF. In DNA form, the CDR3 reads TGCGCCAGCAGCCGGCCGATGGAGCAGTACTTC.

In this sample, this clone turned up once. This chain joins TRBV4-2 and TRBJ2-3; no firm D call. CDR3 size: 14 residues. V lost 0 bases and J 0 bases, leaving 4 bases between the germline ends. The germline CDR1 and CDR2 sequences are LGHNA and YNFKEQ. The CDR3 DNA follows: TGTGCCAGCAGCCAAGAGACTAGCACAGATACGCAGTATTTT. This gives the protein CASSQETSTDTQYF.

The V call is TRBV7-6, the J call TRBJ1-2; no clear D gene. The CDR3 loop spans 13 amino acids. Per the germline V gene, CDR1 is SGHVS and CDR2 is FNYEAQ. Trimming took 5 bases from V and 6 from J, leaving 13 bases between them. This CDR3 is CASSPPGYNGYTF. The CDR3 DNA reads TGTGCCAGCAGCCCACCGGGGTATAATGGCTACACCTTC.

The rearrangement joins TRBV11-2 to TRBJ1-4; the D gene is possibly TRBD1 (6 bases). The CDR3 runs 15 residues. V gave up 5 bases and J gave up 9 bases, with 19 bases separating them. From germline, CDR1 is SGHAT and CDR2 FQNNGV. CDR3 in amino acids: CASSPDRDNLKKLFF. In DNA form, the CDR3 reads TGTGCCAGCAGCCCAGACCGGGACAACCTCAAAAAACTGTTTTTT.

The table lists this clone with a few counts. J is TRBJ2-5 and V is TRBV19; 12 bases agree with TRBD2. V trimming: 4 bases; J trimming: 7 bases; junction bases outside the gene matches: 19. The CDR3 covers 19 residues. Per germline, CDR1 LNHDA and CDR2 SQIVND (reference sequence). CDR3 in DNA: TGTGCCAGTAGTACCAAACTAGCGGGGGGCGTGGGTCGAGAGAGGACCCAGTACTTC. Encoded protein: CASSTKLAGGVGRERTQYF.

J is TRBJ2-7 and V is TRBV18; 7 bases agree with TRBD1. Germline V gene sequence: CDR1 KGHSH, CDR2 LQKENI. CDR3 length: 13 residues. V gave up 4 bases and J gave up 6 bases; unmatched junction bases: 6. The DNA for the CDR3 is TGTGCCAGCTCACTTCCAGGGGGACGCGAGCAGTACTTC. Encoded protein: CASSLPGGREQYF. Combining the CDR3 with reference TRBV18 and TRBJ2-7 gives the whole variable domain NAGVMQNPRHLVRRRGQEARLRCSPMKGHSHVYWYRQLPEEGLKFMVYLQKENIIDESGMPKERFSAEFPKEGPSILRIQQVVRGDSAAYFCASSLPGGREQYFGPGTRLTVT.

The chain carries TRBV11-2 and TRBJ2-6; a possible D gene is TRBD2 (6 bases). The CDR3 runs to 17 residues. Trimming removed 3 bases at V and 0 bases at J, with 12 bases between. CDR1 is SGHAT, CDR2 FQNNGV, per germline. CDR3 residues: CASSFGGASSGANVLTF. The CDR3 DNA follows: TGTGCCAGCAGCTTTGGCGGGGCCTCCTCTGGGGCCAACGTCCTGACTTTC.

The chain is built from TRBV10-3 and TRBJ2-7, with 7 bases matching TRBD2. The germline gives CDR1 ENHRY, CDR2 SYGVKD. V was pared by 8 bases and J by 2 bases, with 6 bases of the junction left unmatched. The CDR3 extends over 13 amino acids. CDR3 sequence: CAIARAGAYEQYF. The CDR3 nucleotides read TGTGCCATCGCCCGGGCGGGGGCCTACGAGCAGTACTTC.

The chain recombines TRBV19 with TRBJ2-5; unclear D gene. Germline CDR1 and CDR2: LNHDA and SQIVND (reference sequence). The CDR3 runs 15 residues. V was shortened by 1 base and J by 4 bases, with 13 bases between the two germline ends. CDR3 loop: CASSIGPRSRETQYF. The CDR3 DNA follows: TGTGCCAGTAGTATAGGCCCCAGGTCCAGAGAGACCCAGTACTTC. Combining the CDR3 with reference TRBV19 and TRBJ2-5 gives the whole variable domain DGGITQSPKYLFRKEGQNVTLSCEQNLNHDAMYWYRQDPGQGLRLIYYSQIVNDFQKGDIAEGYSVSREKKESFPLTVTSAQKNPTAFYLCASSIGPRSRETQYFGPGTRLLVL.

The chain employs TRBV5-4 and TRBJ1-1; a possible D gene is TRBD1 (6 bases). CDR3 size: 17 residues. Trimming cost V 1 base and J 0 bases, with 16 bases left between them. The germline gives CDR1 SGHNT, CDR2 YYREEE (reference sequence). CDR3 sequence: CASSLLLGGGVNTEAFF. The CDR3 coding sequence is TGTGCCAGCAGCTTGCTGTTAGGGGGAGGGGTGAACACTGAAGCTTTCTTT.

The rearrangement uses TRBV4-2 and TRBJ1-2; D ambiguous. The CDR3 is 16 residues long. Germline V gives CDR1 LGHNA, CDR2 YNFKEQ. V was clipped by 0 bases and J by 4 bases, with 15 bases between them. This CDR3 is CASSQDSWQEVYGYTF. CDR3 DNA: TGTGCCAGCAGCCAAGATTCCTGGCAGGAAGTCTATGGCTACACCTTC.

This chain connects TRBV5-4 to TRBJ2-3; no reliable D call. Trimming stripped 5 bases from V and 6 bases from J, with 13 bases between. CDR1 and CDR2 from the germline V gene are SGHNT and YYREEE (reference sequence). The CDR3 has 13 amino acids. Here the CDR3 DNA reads TGTGCCAGCAGATCGCAGGATAAGGATACGCAGTATTTT. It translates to CASRSQDKDTQYF.

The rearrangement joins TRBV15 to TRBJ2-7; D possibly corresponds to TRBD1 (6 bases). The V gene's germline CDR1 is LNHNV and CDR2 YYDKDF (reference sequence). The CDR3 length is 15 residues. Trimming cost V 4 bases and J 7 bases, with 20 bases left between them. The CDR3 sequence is CATSTRAGEPREQYF. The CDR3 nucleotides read TGTGCCACCAGCACCCGGGCAGGGGAGCCTCGTGAGCAGTACTTC. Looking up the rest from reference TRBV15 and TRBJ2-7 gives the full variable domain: DAMVIQNPRYQVTQFGKPVTLSCSQTLNHNVMYWYQQKSSQAPKLLFHYYDKDFNNEADTPDNFQSRRPNTSFCFLDIRSPGLGDTAMYLCATSTRAGEPREQYFGPGTRLTVT.

DNA of the CDR3: TGTGCCAGCTCTCCAAGAATAGAATCAGAGACCCAGTACTTC. This codes for CASSPRIESETQYF. The chain recombines TRBV18 with TRBJ2-5; unclear D gene. The CDR3 spans 14 residues. Trimming removed 6 bases from V and 4 bases from J, with 15 bases in between. Germline values: CDR1 KGHSH, CDR2 LQKENI.

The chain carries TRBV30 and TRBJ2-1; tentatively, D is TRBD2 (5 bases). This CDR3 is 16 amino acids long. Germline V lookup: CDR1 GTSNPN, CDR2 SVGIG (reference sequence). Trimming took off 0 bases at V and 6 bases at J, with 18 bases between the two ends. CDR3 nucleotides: TGTGCCTGGAGTGTACGCGGGCGGGTCGACGGCAATGAGCAGTTCTTC. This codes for CAWSVRGRVDGNEQFF.

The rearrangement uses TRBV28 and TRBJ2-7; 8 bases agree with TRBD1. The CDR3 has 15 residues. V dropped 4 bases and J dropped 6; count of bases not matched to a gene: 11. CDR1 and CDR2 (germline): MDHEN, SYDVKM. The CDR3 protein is CASSSTPDRVSEQYF. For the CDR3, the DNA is TGTGCCAGCAGTTCCACACCGGACAGGGTAAGCGAGCAGTACTTC.

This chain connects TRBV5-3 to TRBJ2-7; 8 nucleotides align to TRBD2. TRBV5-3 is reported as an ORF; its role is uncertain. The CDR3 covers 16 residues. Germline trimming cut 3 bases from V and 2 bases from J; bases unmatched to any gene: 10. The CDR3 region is CARSSPPGTRPYEQYF. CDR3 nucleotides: TGTGCCAGAAGCTCTCCCCCCGGGACTAGACCCTACGAGCAGTACTTC.

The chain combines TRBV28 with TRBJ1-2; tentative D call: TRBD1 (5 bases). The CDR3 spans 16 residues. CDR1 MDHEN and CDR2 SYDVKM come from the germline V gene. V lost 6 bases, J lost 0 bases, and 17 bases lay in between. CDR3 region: CASSPPGYRTNYGYTF. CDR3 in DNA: TGTGCCAGCAGCCCCCCTGGGTACAGGACTAACTATGGCTACACCTTC.

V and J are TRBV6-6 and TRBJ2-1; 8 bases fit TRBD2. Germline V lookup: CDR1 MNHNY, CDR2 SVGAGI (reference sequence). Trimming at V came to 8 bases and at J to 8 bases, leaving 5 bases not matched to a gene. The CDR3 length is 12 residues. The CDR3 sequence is CASCFSGDEQFF. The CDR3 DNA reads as TGTGCCAGCTGCTTTAGCGGGGATGAGCAGTTCTTC.

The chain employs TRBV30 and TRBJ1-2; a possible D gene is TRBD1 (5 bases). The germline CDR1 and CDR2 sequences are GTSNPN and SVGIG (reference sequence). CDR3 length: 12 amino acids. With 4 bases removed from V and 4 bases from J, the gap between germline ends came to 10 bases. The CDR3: CAWNQGSYGYTF. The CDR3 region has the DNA TGTGCCTGGAATCAGGGAAGCTATGGCTACACCTTC.

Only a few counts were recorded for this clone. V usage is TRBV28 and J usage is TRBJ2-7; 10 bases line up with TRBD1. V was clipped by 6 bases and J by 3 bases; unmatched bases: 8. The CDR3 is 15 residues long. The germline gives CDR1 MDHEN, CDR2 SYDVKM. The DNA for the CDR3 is TGTGCCAGCAGGACCGGGACAGGGGTTTACTACGAGCAGTACTTC. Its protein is CASRTGTGVYYEQYF.

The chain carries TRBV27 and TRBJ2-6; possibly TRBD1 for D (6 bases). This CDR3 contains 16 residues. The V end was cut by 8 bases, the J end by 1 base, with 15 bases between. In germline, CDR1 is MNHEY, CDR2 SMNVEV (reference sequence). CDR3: CASLSLGASGANVLTF. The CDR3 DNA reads TGTGCCAGCCTGAGTCTGGGGGCTTCTGGGGCCAACGTCCTGACTTTC.

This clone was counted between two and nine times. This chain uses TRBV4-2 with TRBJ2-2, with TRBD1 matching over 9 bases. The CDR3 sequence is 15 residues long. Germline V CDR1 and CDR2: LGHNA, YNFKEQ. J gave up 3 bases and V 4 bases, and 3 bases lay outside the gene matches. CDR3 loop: CASSRQGGDTGELFF. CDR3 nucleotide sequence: TGTGCCAGCAGCCGACAGGGGGGGGACACCGGGGAGCTGTTTTTT.

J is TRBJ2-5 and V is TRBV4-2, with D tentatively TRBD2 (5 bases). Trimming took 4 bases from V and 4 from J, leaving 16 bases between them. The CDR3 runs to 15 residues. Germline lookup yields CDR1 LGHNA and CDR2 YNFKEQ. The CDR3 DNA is TGTGCCAGCAGCCCAGGATCTCTCAGCGGAGAGACCCAGTACTTC. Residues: CASSPGSLSGETQYF.